The rows below give T cell receptor beta chains drawn from one sample of a study of blood T cell repertoires in COVID-19. Repertoires were generated with immunoSEQ multiplex PCR, while TCRdb's copy carries only in-frame clones and drops some. The data contain 50,000 or so clones, roughly 78% of them singletons. Sequenced sample: peripheral blood. Receptor source: a man aged 70 or older with acute or convalescent COVID-19. Each CDR3 is given with its conserved first and last residue. The D gene is left open where the match is weak. Clone sizes are given selectively: once, few, many, or a class where the clone is expanded.

j_call: TRBJ2-2
d_call: TRBD1
clone_size: NA
v_call: TRBV7-2
cdr3_nt: TGTGCCAGCAGCTTATGGGACAGGGGGCGCATATCCGGGGAGCTGTTTTTT
cdr3_aa: CASSLWDRGRISGELFF

j_call: TRBJ1-4
d_call: TRBD1
clone_size: NA
v_call: TRBV9
cdr3_nt: TGTGCCAGCAGCGGGCGACAGGGGGCGTATGAAAAACTGTTTTTT
cdr3_aa: CASSGRQGAYEKLFF

j_call: TRBJ2-1
d_call: TRBD2
clone_size: NA
v_call: TRBV2
cdr3_nt: TGTGCCAGCAGTCCAGCTCTAGCGGGAGTCTACAATGAGCAGTTCTTC
cdr3_aa: CASSPALAGVYNEQFF

j_call: TRBJ1-5
d_call: NA
clone_size: NA
v_call: TRBV4-2
cdr3_nt: TGTGCCAGCAGCCCGGGGGATCAGGGCAATCAGCCCCAGCATTTT
cdr3_aa: CASSPGDQGNQPQHF

j_call: TRBJ1-2
d_call: NA
clone_size: NA
v_call: TRBV3-1/TRBV3-2
cdr3_nt: TGTGCCAGCAGCCAAGAATCCGGTGGCTACACCTTC
cdr3_aa: CASSQESGGYTF

j_call: TRBJ2-3
d_call: TRBD2
clone_size: few
v_call: TRBV29-1
cdr3_nt: TGCAGCGTGGAACGGACTAGCGGGGGGGCAAATACGCAGTATTTT
cdr3_aa: CSVERTSGGANTQYF

j_call: TRBJ2-3
d_call: NA
clone_size: NA
v_call: TRBV30
cdr3_nt: TGTGCCTGGAGTGGCGGCCAGTTGCCCACCACAGATACGCAGTATTTT
cdr3_aa: CAWSGGQLPTTDTQYF

j_call: TRBJ2-7
d_call: TRBD1
clone_size: NA
v_call: TRBV27
cdr3_nt: TGTGCCAGCAGTAGGAGGGACAGGGCGGTCAGTAGGTCCTACGAGCAGTACTTC
cdr3_aa: CASSRRDRAVSRSYEQYF

j_call: TRBJ2-1
d_call: TRBD2
clone_size: NA
v_call: TRBV5-1
cdr3_nt: TGCGCCAGCAGCTTTGGGGCGGGAGGGGGAAACAATGAGCAGTTCTTC
cdr3_aa: CASSFGAGGGNNEQFF

j_call: TRBJ2-7
d_call: TRBD2
clone_size: NA
v_call: TRBV19
cdr3_nt: TGTGCCAGTAGTATAGAGATTAGCGGGATTTCCTACGAGCAGTACTTC
cdr3_aa: CASSIEISGISYEQYF

j_call: TRBJ1-2
d_call: TRBD1
clone_size: NA
v_call: TRBV15
cdr3_nt: TGTGCCACCAGCAGAGGGACAGGCCGAAGCGAGCGCGGCTACACCTTC
cdr3_aa: CATSRGTGRSERGYTF

j_call: TRBJ2-6
d_call: NA
clone_size: NA
v_call: TRBV19
cdr3_nt: TGTGCCAGTAGTATAGAAGGACTCTCTGGGGCCAACGTCCTGACTTTC
cdr3_aa: CASSIEGLSGANVLTF

j_call: TRBJ2-5
d_call: NA
clone_size: NA
v_call: TRBV9
cdr3_nt: TGTGCCAGCAGCGTAGCTGGTTTGGGGCAGGGCTATGGAGAGACCCAGTACTTC
cdr3_aa: CASSVAGLGQGYGETQYF

j_call: TRBJ1-2
d_call: NA
clone_size: NA
v_call: TRBV2
cdr3_nt: TGTGCCAGCAGTCGGGACTATGGCTACACCTTC
cdr3_aa: CASSRDYGYTF

j_call: TRBJ1-5
d_call: NA
clone_size: NA
v_call: TRBV12-3/TRBV12-4
cdr3_nt: TGTGCCAGCAGTTTAAGGGGTCGCTGGGCCCAGCATTTT
cdr3_aa: CASSLRGRWAQHF